This TCR beta chain was sequenced in a study of blood T cells in healthy people across ages. Study findings and constraints: It was held that diversity estimates obtained from one million T cells represented underestimates. In the absence of known donor CMV status, changes in expanded clonotypes were possibly confounded.

Of note for this clonotype: Its matching antigen is unknown.

This CDR3 spans 14 amino acids. Germline V gene data show CDR1 as KGHSH and CDR2 as LQKENI. V was pared by 6 bases and J by 5 bases, with 16 bases between. Each donor's blood draw was 7.5 to 10 milliliters of peripheral blood. Per sample, no less than 5.5 micrograms of total RNA were extracted. Alongside a J-beta primer mix, a sample-barcoded 5' primer served in a second PCR lasting roughly 6 to 11 cycles. TCRdb reprocessed the 5' RACE reads with MiXCR, giving one entry per CDR3 protein. This table has approximately 1,100,000 distinct CDR3 sequences, more than 35% appearing once. The V gene is TRBV18, the J gene TRBJ2-5, with D tentatively TRBD1 (6 bases). The TCR comes from a woman aged 60 to 75 in good health. Sequencing was done on a sample of blood. The CDR3 sequence is CASSEDSLRETQYF. CDR3 nucleotides: TGTGCCAGCTCCGAGGACAGCCTCCGGGAGACCCAGTACTTC.